This TCR beta chain originates from a study of T cell changes during pregnancy in multiple sclerosis. Assay used: immunoSEQ multiplex PCR; TCRdb lists only in-frame clones, some missing. Of approximately 43,000 clones in the sample, about 94% were seen once. Germline V gene data show CDR1 as MNHEY and CDR2 as SMNVEV (reference sequence). There are 13 residues in the CDR3. Unmatched junction bases numbered 3, after V lost 2 bases and J lost 8 bases. The origin of this receptor is a female donor with multiple sclerosis, enrolled in a pregnancy study. V gene TRBV27 combines with J gene TRBJ1-1; 9 bases line up with TRBD1. The material sequenced was CD8+ T cells from peripheral blood mononuclear cells, taken in the third trimester of pregnancy. The CDR3 sequence: CASSLGTGREAFF. The CDR3 DNA sequence: TGTGCCAGCAGTTTAGGGACAGGGAGGGAAGCTTTCTTT.